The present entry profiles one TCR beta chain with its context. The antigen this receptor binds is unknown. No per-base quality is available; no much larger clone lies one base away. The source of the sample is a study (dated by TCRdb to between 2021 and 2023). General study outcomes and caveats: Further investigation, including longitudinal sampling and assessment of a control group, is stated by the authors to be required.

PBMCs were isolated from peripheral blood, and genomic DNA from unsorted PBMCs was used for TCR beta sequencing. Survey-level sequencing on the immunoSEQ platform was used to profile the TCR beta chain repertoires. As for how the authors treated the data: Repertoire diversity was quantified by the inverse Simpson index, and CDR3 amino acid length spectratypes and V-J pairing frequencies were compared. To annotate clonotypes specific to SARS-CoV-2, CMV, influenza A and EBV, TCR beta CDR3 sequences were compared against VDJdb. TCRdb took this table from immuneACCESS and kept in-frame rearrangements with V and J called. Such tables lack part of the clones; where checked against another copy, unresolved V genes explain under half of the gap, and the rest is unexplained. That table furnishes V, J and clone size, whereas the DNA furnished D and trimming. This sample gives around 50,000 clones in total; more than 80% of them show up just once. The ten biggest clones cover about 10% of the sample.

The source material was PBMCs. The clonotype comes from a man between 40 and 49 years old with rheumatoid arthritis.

The CDR3 loop reads CASSPGLAFSYNEQFF. Here is the DNA: TGTGCCAGCAGTCCGGGACTAGCGTTCTCCTACAATGAGCAGTTCTTC. This receptor chain uses TRBV28 and TRBJ2-1; TRBD2 agrees with 10 junctional bases. Trimming takes 5 bases off V and 0 bases off J; junction bases not matched to a gene: 4. CDR1 and CDR2 are drawn from the germline V gene: MDHEN, SYDVKM. The cysteine opens and the phenylalanine closes a CDR3 of 16 amino acids. Of the read, only the CDR3 DNA is kept; its 48 bases are in frame from base 1.